This TCR beta chain emerged from a study of cytomegalovirus exposure and HLA in healthy donors. Turning to the study itself: Genotyping of roughly 400 donors showed that over 65% belonged to the Caucasian-associated ancestry cluster.

This clone was observed a handful of times. Germline lookup yields CDR1 SGHTA and CDR2 FQGNSA. Trimming pared 4 bases from V and 2 bases from J, leaving 9 bases between. The CDR3 length is 14 residues. Both 60 Vbeta primers and 13 Jbeta primers went into the PCR. Sequenced by immunoSEQ multiplex PCR; TCRdb stores in-frame clones only, minus some. The repertoire has around 150,000 clones, approximately 62% of them found once; the top ten carry approximately 1.3%. The chain joins TRBV7-2 to TRBJ1-5; a weak D match, TRBD1 (6 bases). This receptor was obtained from a man in his forties or fifties in good health and CMV-seronegative. The sample comprised PBMCs. CDR3 coding DNA: TGTGCCAGCAGCTCGGACAGAGGCAATCAGCCCCAGCATTTT. Protein product: CASSSDRGNQPQHF.